The rows below give T cell receptor beta chains drawn from one sample of a study of human T cells and chemical hapten exposure. TCRdb re-derived calls from the RACE reads in MiXCR, one entry per CDR3 protein. The sample lists 75,000 to 80,000 distinct CDR3 sequences, 8.6% occurring once. The source material was whole blood. All receptors derive from a female donor in good health. Some clones in this sample may be carry-over from other donors' samples. The CDR3 runs from the conserved cysteine through the conserved F or W. The D gene is left open where the match is weak. Size is omitted from some rows. Given values are once, few, many or a class for expanded clones.

abundance,v_gene,j_gene,d_gene,CDR3aa,CDR3nt
-,TRBV6-6,TRBJ1-1,-,CASSYLGAPTNTEAFF,TGTGCCAGCAGTTACTTAGGGGCGCCCACGAACACTGAAGCTTTCTTT
many,TRBV28,TRBJ2-5,TRBD2,CASSRLATSLYQETQYF,TGTGCCAGCAGCCGACTAGCGACCTCTCTTTACCAAGAGACCCAGTACTTC
-,TRBV10-3,TRBJ2-1,TRBD2,CAIPLAGGFEGEQFF,TGTGCCATTCCACTAGCGGGGGGGTTTGAGGGTGAGCAGTTCTTC
many,TRBV12-3/TRBV12-4,TRBJ1-5,-,CASSFYRRGGQPQHF,TGTGCCAGCAGTTTCTATCGGAGGGGGGGACAGCCCCAGCATTTT
-,TRBV20-1,TRBJ2-1,-,CSARSIRDNHNEQFF,TGCAGTGCTAGGTCTATAAGGGACAATCACAATGAGCAGTTCTTC
few,TRBV12-3/TRBV12-4,TRBJ1-4,-,CASSLFTNEKLFF,TGTGCCAGCAGTTTATTTACTAATGAAAAACTGTTTTTT
-,TRBV28,TRBJ2-1,-,CASSPRTIGVYNEQFF,TGTGCCAGCAGTCCCCGCACAATCGGGGTGTACAATGAGCAGTTCTTC
few,TRBV20-1,TRBJ2-7,-,CSAGGPDPLYEQYF,TGCAGTGCTGGCGGGCCCGACCCCCTCTACGAGCAGTACTTC
-,TRBV3-1,TRBJ1-1,-,CASSPEAKFRVANTEAFF,TGTGCCAGCAGCCCTGAGGCCAAATTTCGAGTGGCGAACACTGAAGCTTTCTTT
-,TRBV20-1,TRBJ1-2,-,CSATDSNYGYTF,TGCAGTGCCACCGACAGCAACTATGGCTACACCTTC
few,TRBV12-3/TRBV12-4,TRBJ2-5,TRBD2,CASSLDLAGEESGTQYF,TGTGCCAGCAGTTTAGACTTAGCGGGGGAGGAATCGGGGACCCAGTACTTC
many,TRBV20-1,TRBJ1-1,-,CSARDQVGATEAFF,TGCAGTGCTAGAGATCAAGTGGGGGCCACTGAAGCTTTCTTT
many,TRBV12-3/TRBV12-4,TRBJ2-7,-,CASSFSIPEQYF,TGTGCCAGCAGTTTTAGCATCCCCGAGCAGTACTTC
many,TRBV13,TRBJ2-7,TRBD1,CASSNFRDRGYEQYF,TGTGCCAGCAGCAACTTCCGGGACAGGGGATACGAGCAGTACTTC
many,TRBV7-6,TRBJ2-7,-,CASSAYAPGTYEQYF,TGTGCCAGCAGCGCCTACGCCCCAGGGACCTACGAGCAGTACTTC
medium-sized,TRBV10-3,TRBJ1-4,-,CAISESRGQPNEKLFF,TGTGCCATCAGTGAGTCTCGCGGGCAGCCCAATGAAAAACTGTTTTTT
-,TRBV28,TRBJ2-6,-,CASSPGTEYSGANVLTF,TGTGCCAGCAGTCCCGGGACTGAATACTCTGGGGCCAACGTCCTGACTTTC
-,TRBV29-1,TRBJ2-7,TRBD1,CSVGGAQGDEQYF,TGCAGCGTTGGAGGGGCCCAGGGGGACGAGCAGTACTTC
-,TRBV5-6,TRBJ1-1,-,CASSFQGGLAEAFF,TGTGCCAGCAGCTTTCAAGGGGGATTGGCTGAAGCTTTCTTT
-,TRBV27,TRBJ1-6,-,CATGVGRVVDSPLHF,TGTGCCACCGGGGTGGGCAGGGTTGTGGATTCACCCCTCCACTTT